Listed below are T cell receptor beta chains from one sample, sequenced in a study of blood T cell repertoires in COVID-19. Produced via immunoSEQ multiplex PCR; TCRdb's table is partial and in-frame only. This repertoire shows about 97,000 clones, approximately 89% found once; its top ten account for roughly 21%. What was sequenced was peripheral blood. These receptors were collected from a human donor in a cohort sampled during active COVID-19. CDR3s include the opening cysteine and the closing phenylalanine or tryptophan. Each record gives: clone size, V gene, J gene, D gene, CDR3 DNA, CDR3 protein. D genes are given only for firm matches. Clone size is given for some rows only: seen once, a few or many times, or a class if the clone is expanded.

-	TRBV3-1/TRBV3-2	TRBJ2-5	-	TGTGCCAGCAGCCAAGATTTAGCGAGACAAGAGACCCAGTACTTC	CASSQDLARQETQYF
once	TRBV18	TRBJ2-5	TRBD2	TGTGCCAGCTCACCACCAGGGACTAGCGAAGAGACCCAGTACTTC	CASSPPGTSEETQYF
once	TRBV2	TRBJ1-5	TRBD1	TGTGCCAGCAGTGGACAGGGCGGCAGGGCACTCAGTGGCAATCAGCCCCAGCATTTT	CASSGQGGRALSGNQPQHF
-	TRBV9	TRBJ2-7	-	TGTGCCAGCAGCGCCGCCCCGGGGGCCTACGAGCAGTACTTC	CASSAAPGAYEQYF
-	TRBV27	TRBJ2-5	TRBD1	TGTGCCAGCAGTTACGACAGGGGGGTGGAGACCCAGTACTTC	CASSYDRGVETQYF
once	TRBV19	TRBJ2-4	TRBD2	TGTGCCAGTAGTGGGGGACTAGTAACGAACTTC	CASSGGLVTNF
-	TRBV5-1	TRBJ2-1	TRBD2	TGCGCCAGCAGCGCCCAAACTAGCGGGTCCGATGAGCAGTTCTTC	CASSAQTSGSDEQFF
-	TRBV6-1	TRBJ2-3	TRBD2	TGTGCCAGCAGTGAAGCGCTTCTCGTGGGAGCGGGGGGCACAGATACGCAGTATTTT	CASSEALLVGAGGTDTQYF
-	TRBV27	TRBJ2-1	TRBD1	TGTGCCAGCAGACTCACGGGACAGCCCTCATCTGAGCAGTTCTTC	CASRLTGQPSSEQFF
-	TRBV6-4	TRBJ1-4	TRBD1	TGTGCCAGCAGCCGGGACAGGGATGAAAAACTGTTTTTT	CASSRDRDEKLFF
-	TRBV15	TRBJ1-1	-	TGTGCCACCAGCAATAACAGGGCCATGAACACTGAAGCTTTCTTT	CATSNNRAMNTEAFF